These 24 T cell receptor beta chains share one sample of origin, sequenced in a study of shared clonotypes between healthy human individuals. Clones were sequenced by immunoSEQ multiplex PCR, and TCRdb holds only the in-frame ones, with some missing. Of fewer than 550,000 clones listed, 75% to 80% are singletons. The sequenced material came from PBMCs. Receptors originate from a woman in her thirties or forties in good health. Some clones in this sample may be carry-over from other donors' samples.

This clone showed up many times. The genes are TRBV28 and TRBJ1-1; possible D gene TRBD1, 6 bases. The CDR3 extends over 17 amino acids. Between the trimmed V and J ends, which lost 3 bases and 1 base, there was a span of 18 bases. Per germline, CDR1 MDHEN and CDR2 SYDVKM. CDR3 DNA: TGTGCCAGCAGTTTTTGGGACTTCAGGGGAAAGAACACTGAAGCTTTCTTT. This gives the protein CASSFWDFRGKNTEAFF.

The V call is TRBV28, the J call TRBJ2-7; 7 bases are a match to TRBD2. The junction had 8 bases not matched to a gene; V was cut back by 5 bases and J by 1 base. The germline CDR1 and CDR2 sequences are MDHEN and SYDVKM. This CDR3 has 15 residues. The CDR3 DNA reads TGTGCCAGCAGTCTCTGGACTAGGACATCCTACGAGCAGTACTTC. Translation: CASSLWTRTSYEQYF.

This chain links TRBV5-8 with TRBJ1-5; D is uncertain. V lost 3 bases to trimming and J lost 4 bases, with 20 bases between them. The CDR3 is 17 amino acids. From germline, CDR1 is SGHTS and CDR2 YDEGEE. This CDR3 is CASSSDPRKKLNQPQHF. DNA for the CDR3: TGTGCCAGCAGCTCGGACCCGCGAAAGAAGTTAAATCAGCCCCAGCATTTT. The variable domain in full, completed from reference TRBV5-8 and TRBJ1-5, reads EAGVTQSPTHLIKTRGQQATLRCSPISGHTSVYWYQQALGLGLQFLLWYDEGEERNRGNFPPRFSGRQFPNYSSELNVNALELEDSALYLCASSSDPRKKLNQPQHFGDGTRLSIL.

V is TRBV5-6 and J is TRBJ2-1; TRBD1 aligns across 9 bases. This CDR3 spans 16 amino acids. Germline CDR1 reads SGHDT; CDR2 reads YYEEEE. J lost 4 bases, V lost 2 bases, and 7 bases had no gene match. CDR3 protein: CASSLYIGTGYNEQFF. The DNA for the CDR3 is TGTGCCAGCAGCTTATATATAGGGACAGGGTACAATGAGCAGTTCTTC.

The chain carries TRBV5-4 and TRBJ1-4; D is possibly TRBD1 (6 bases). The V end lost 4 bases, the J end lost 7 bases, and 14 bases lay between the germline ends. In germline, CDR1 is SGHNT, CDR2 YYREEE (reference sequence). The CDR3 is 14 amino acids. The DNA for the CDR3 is TGTGCCAGCAGCCCGGGGGGGGGCGGTGAAAAACTGTTTTTT. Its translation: CASSPGGGGEKLFF.

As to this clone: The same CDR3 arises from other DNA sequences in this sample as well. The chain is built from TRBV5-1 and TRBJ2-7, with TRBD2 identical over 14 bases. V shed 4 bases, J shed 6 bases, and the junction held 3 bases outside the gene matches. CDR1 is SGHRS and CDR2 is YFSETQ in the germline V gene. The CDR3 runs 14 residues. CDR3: CASSLGTSGSEQYF. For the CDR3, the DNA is TGCGCCAGCAGCCTAGGGACTAGCGGGAGCGAGCAGTACTTC.

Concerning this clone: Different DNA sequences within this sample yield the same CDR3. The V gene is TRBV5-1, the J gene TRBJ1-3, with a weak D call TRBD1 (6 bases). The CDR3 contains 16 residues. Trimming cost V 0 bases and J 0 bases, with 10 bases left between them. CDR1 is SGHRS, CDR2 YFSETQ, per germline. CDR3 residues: CASSLEGGPSGNTIYF. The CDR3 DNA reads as TGCGCCAGCAGCTTGGAGGGGGGTCCCTCTGGAAACACCATATATTTT.

Here the CDR3 DNA reads TGTGCCAGCAGCTTCAGGGGGCGCGGGGCAGATACGCAGTATTTT. As protein: CASSFRGRGADTQYF. The rearrangement uses TRBV11-1 and TRBJ2-3; 8 bases fit TRBD1. CDR3 size: 15 residues. Germline V CDR1 and CDR2: SGHAT, FQDESV (reference sequence). Trimming took 3 bases from V and 4 from J; bases not matched to a gene: 6.

CDR3 bases: TGTGCCAGCAGTGTCAGGGTGGCGGGAGACGGTGAGCAGTTCTTC. Translation: CASSVRVAGDGEQFF. The chain couples TRBV2 to TRBJ2-1; 7 bases are shared with TRBD2. V gave up 4 bases and J gave up 9 bases; unmatched junction bases: 12. Germline V gene sequence: CDR1 SNHLY, CDR2 FYNNEI. This CDR3 contains 15 residues.

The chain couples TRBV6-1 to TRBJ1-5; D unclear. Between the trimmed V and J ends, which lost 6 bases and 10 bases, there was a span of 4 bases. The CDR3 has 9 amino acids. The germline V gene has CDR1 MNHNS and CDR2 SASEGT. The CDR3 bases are TGTGCCAGCAGCTATCCCCAGCATTTT. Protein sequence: CASSYPQHF.

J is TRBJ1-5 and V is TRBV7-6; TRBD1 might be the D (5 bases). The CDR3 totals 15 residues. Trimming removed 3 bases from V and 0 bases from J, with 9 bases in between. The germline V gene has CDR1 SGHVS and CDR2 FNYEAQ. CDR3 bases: TGTGCCAGCAGCTTGATGGGGGATAGCAATCAGCCCCAGCATTTT. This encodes CASSLMGDSNQPQHF.

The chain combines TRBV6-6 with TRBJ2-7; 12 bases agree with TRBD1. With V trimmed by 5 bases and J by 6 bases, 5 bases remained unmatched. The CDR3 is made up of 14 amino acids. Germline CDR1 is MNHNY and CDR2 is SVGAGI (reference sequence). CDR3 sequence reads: CASSTGTGGLEQYF. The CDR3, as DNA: TGTGCCAGCAGTACCGGGACAGGGGGCCTCGAGCAGTACTTC.

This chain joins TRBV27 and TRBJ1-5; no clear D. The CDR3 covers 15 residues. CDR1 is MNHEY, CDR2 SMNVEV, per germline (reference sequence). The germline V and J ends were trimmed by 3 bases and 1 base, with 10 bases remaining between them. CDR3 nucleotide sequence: TGTGCCAGCAGTTTTCCGGGGATCAGCAATCAGCCCCAGCATTTT. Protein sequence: CASSFPGISNQPQHF.

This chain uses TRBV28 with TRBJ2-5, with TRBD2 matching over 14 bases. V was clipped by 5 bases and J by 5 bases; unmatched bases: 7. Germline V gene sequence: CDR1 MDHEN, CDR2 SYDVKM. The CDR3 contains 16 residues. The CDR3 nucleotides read TGTGCCAGCAGTCCAACGGGACTAGCGGGAGCTGAGACCCAGTACTTC. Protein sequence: CASSPTGLAGAETQYF.

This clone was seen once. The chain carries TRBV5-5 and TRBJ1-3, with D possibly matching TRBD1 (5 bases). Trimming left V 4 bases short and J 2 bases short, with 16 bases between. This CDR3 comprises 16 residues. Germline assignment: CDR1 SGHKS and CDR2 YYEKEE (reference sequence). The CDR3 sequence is CASSPGTVSPGNTIYF. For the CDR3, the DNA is TGTGCCAGCAGCCCCGGGACGGTGTCTCCTGGAAACACCATATATTTT.

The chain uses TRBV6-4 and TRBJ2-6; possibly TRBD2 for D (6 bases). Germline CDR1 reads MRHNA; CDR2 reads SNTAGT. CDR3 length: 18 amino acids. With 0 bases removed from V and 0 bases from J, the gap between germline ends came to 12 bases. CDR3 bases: TGTGCCAGCAGTGACTCTAACGGGAGTTTCTCTGGGGCCAACGTCCTGACTTTC. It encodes CASSDSNGSFSGANVLTF.

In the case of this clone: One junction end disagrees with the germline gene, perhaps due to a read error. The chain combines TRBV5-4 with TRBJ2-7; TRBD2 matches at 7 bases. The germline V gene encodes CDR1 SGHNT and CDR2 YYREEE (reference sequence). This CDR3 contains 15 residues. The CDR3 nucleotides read TGCGCCAGCAGCCAAGACCAAGCGGGACCCTACGAGCAGTACTTC. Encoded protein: CASSQDQAGPYEQYF.

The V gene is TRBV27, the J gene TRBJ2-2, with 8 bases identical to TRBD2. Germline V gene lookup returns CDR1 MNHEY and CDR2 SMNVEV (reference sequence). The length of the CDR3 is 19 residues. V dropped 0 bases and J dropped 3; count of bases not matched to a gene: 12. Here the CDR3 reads CASSLSWSRAGVYTGELFF. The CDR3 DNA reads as TGTGCCAGCAGTTTATCGTGGAGCCGAGCGGGAGTGTACACCGGGGAGCTGTTTTTT.

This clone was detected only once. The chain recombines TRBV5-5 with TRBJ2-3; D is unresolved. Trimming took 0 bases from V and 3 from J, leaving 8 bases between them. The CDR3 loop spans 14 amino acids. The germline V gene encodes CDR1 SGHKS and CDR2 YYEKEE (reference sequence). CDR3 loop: CASSLVGSTDTQYF. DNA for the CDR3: TGTGCCAGCAGCTTGGTGGGGTCAACAGATACGCAGTATTTT.

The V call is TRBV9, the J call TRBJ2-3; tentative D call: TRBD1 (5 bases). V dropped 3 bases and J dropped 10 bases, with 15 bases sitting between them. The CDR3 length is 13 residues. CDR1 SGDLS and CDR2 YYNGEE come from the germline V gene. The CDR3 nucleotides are TGTGCCAGCAGCGGGGGCCCCAACGGATCGCAGTATTTT. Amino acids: CASSGGPNGSQYF.

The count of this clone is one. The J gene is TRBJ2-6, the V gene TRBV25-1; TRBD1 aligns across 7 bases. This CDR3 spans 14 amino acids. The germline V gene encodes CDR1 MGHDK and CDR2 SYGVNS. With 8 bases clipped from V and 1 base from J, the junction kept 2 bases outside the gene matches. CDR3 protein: CASGQASGANVLTF. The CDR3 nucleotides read TGTGCCAGCGGACAGGCTTCTGGGGCCAACGTCCTGACTTTC.

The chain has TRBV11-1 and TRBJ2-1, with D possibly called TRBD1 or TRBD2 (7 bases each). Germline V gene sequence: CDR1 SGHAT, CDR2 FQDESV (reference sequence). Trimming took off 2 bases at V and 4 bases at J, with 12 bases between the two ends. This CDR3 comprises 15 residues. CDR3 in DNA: TGTGCCAGCAGCTTAATCAGGGGGGGATACAATGAGCAGTTCTTC. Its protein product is CASSLIRGGYNEQFF.

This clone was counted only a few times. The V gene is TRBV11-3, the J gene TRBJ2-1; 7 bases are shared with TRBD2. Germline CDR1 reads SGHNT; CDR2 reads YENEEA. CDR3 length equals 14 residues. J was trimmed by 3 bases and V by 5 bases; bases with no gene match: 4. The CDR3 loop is CASSQTSRYNEQFF. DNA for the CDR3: TGTGCCAGCAGCCAGACTAGCCGCTACAATGAGCAGTTCTTC.

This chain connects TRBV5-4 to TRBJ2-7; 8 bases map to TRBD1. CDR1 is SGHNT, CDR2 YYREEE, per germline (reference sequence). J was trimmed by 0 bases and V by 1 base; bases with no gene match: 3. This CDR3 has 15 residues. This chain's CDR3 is CASSLPTGGSYEQYF. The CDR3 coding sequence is TGTGCCAGCAGCTTGCCCACAGGGGGCTCCTACGAGCAGTACTTC.